This T cell receptor beta chain was obtained from a study of beta chain features in type 1 diabetes. Findings and limits, study-wide: All four CD4+ subsets of Type 1 diabetes patients contained TCRB CDR3s that were moderately but significantly shorter. High-TCR-expressing cells could be over-represented by cDNA sequencing. More deletions and fewer insertions at VDJ junctions were found in patients with type 1 diabetes.

A CD45RO/CCR7/CD25/CD127/CD95/CD27 panel sorted naive, central memory, regulatory and stem cell-like memory CD4+ cells. Every sorted population was more than 95% pure. The sample holds a few counts of this clone. Its specificity is unknown. The authors reverse transcribed all of the isolated RNA, so sequencing captured expressed TCRB transcripts. Sequencing was performed with immunoSEQ multiplex PCR; in TCRdb, only in-frame clones are kept and a portion is missing. Altogether over 650,000 clones are present, 11% to 15% being singletons, with the ten largest covering 0.03% to 0.04%. Germline values: CDR1 SNHLY, CDR2 FYNNEI. The CDR3 has 15 amino acids. V shed 3 bases and J shed 3 bases, with 11 bases lying between them.

The sample was naive CD4+ T cells from blood. The clonotype originates from a man between 18 and 35 years old with type 1 diabetes. V and J are TRBV2 and TRBJ1-4, with D maybe TRBD1 (6 bases). The CDR3 DNA follows: TGTGCCAGCAGTGACCAGGGGAAGGCTAATGAAAAACTGTTTTTT. As protein: CASSDQGKANEKLFF.